A selection of T cell receptor beta chains follows, all from one sample in a study of cytomegalovirus exposure and HLA in healthy donors. TCRdb's copy holds only in-frame clones and misses some; the assay was immunoSEQ multiplex PCR. The data hold about 280,000 clones, with roughly 89% observed a single time. The specimen sequenced was PBMCs. The receptors stem from a woman aged 18-35 years in good health and CMV-seronegative. The CDR3 runs from the conserved cysteine through the conserved F or W. The D gene is left open where the match is weak. The size field is filled for only some rows; it gives once, few, many or a size class.

>TRBD1|TRBV9|.|TRBJ1-2
TGTGCCAGCAGCGCTACTGGACAGGGGGGTGACTATGGCTACACCTTC
CASSATGQGGDYGYTF
>TRBD1|TRBV4-1|.|TRBJ1-1
TGCGCCAGCAGCCAAGTGGGGGACAGCAAGAACACTGAAGCTTTCTTT
CASSQVGDSKNTEAFF
>.|TRBV19|.|TRBJ2-5
TGTGCCAGTAGTATAACTTGGTCGGTGAACCAAGAGACCCAGTACTTC
CASSITWSVNQETQYF
>.|TRBV27|.|TRBJ2-5
TGTGCCAGCAGTTTATTTGCAGGGCTCCGAGAAGAGACCCAGTACTTC
CASSLFAGLREETQYF
>TRBD2|TRBV9|.|TRBJ2-3
TGTGCCAGCAGCGTAGGAGCGGGGGGGCCCACAGATACGCAGTATTTT
CASSVGAGGPTDTQYF
>TRBD1|TRBV11-2|.|TRBJ1-4
TGTGCCAGCAGCCCCCCGGCGGACAGGGGTGGGGAAAAACTGTTTTTT
CASSPPADRGGEKLFF
>.|TRBV7-9|.|TRBJ2-7
TGTGCCAGCAGCTTCCCCGACGCGGGTAGCTACGAGCAGTACTTC
CASSFPDAGSYEQYF
>TRBD2|TRBV7-3|.|TRBJ2-2
TGTGCCAGCAGCTTCTTACTAGCGGGCTCAACCGGGGAGCTGTTTTTT
CASSFLLAGSTGELFF
>TRBD1|TRBV15|.|TRBJ1-2
TGTGCCACCAGCAGAGATTTGACAGGGTCTGATGGCTACACCTTC
CATSRDLTGSDGYTF
>.|TRBV2|.|TRBJ2-7
TGTGCCAGTTGGGGGGACAGCACCTACGAGCAGTACTTC
CASWGDSTYEQYF
>.|TRBV6-5|once|TRBJ1-4
TGTGCCAGCAGCGGCAGGGGCATCCCTAATGAAAAACTGTTTTTT
CASSGRGIPNEKLFF
>.|TRBV9|.|TRBJ1-4
TGTGCCAGCAGCCCGAGGTCGGGGGGATATAATGAAAAACTGTTTTTT
CASSPRSGGYNEKLFF
>TRBD1|TRBV6-1|.|TRBJ1-6
TGTGCCAGCAGTGCGGACAGGCTTAATTCACCCCTCCACTTT
CASSADRLNSPLHF
>TRBD1|TRBV4-1|.|TRBJ1-5
TGCGCCAGCAGCCAAGATTGGGGGAACAGGGGATTGCATTTT
CASSQDWGNRGLHF
>TRBD1|TRBV19|.|TRBJ2-7
TGTGCCAGTAGTAGCGGACAGGGTTACTCCTACGAGCAGTACTTC
CASSSGQGYSYEQYF
>TRBD1|TRBV5-1|.|TRBJ1-6
TGCGCCAGCAGCCCGGGACAGGGGGCATCACCCCTCCACTTT
CASSPGQGASPLHF
>.|TRBV19|.|TRBJ2-1
TGTGCCAGTAGCTTAGTCCCGACCTACAATGAGCAGTTCTTC
CASSLVPTYNEQFF
>.|TRBV7-8|.|TRBJ1-3
TGTGCCAGCAGCCGGACAGAGCCGGGAAACACCATATATTTT
CASSRTEPGNTIYF
>.|TRBV5-4|.|TRBJ2-2
TGTGCCAGCAGCGGGGGCGGCCAGGGTGGGACCGGGGAGCTGTTTTTT
CASSGGGQGGTGELFF
>TRBD1|TRBV5-6|.|TRBJ1-4
TGTGCCAGCAGCTTACAGGGGGCGACTAATGAAAAACTGTTTTTT
CASSLQGATNEKLFF
>.|TRBV19|.|TRBJ1-2
TGTGCCAGTACCCTGGACGGGGGGCCTTATGGCTACACCTTC
CASTLDGGPYGYTF
>.|TRBV18|.|TRBJ2-5
TGTGCCAGCTCATCACAAGAGACCCAGTACTTC
CASSSQETQYF
>.|TRBV9|.|TRBJ2-3
TGTGCCAGCAGCGTGTTGGGGGCCGGTTTGAGCACAGATACGCAGTATTTT
CASSVLGAGLSTDTQYF
>TRBD1|TRBV19|.|TRBJ1-1
TGTGCCAGTAGTATGGGACAGTACGCTAACACTGAAGCTTTCTTT
CASSMGQYANTEAFF
>.|TRBV19|.|TRBJ1-5
TGCACCGTTCGTGCGCAGCCCCAGCATTTT
CTVRAQPQHF
>.|TRBV6-4|once|TRBJ2-1
TGTGCCAGCAGTTTCCAAGGGGGGGCCCATTACAATGAGCAGTTCTTC
CASSFQGGAHYNEQFF
>TRBD1|TRBV29-1|.|TRBJ2-4
TGCAGCGTTATCTCCCAGGGGGTGAACATTCAGTACTTC
CSVISQGVNIQYF
>TRBD1|TRBV11-2|.|TRBJ2-5
TGTGCCAGCAGCTTAGGGCCCAGGGGGCAGAAAGAGACCCAGTACTTC
CASSLGPRGQKETQYF
>.|TRBV7-8|.|TRBJ2-3
TGTGCCAGCAGCTTAGACGTCCTAGCAAGGACAGATACGCAGTATTTT
CASSLDVLARTDTQYF
>.|TRBV6-1|.|TRBJ1-5
TGTGCCAGCAGGGACACCTACAATCAGCCCCAGCATTTT
CASRDTYNQPQHF
>.|TRBV5-1|.|TRBJ2-7
TGCGCCAGCGGTGTGGAGGCTTCCTACGAGCAGTACTTC
CASGVEASYEQYF
>.|TRBV29-1|.|TRBJ1-1
TGCAGCGTTGAACTTCTAGGGGGGGTCACTGAAGCTTTCTTT
CSVELLGGVTEAFF
>TRBD1|TRBV18|.|TRBJ1-1
TGTGCCAGCTCACTGGGACAGGCTTCGAACACTGAAGCTTTCTTT
CASSLGQASNTEAFF
>TRBD1|TRBV6-5|.|TRBJ1-6
TGTGCCAGCAGGCGGGGACAGCCGAATTCACCCCTCCACTTT
CASRRGQPNSPLHF
>TRBD2|TRBV11-2|.|TRBJ2-7
TGTGCCAGCAGCTTAGTACGGACTAGCGGGGGCTCCATTACCTACGAGCAGTACTTC
CASSLVRTSGGSITYEQYF
>.|TRBV27|once|TRBJ2-7
TGTGCCAGTAGACTAGCCTACGAGCAGTACTTC
CASRLAYEQYF
>TRBD2|TRBV18|.|TRBJ2-1
TGTGCCAGCTCAAGGCTAGCGGATACCTACAATGAGCAGTTCTTC
CASSRLADTYNEQFF
>.|TRBV9|.|TRBJ1-2
TGTGCCAGCAGCGTAGGCGGGGCCCTCACCCGAGGCTATGGCTACACCTTC
CASSVGGALTRGYGYTF
>TRBD1|TRBV5-1|.|TRBJ1-2
TGCGCCAGCAGCTTGCAGGGGGCCGAGGGCTACACCTTC
CASSLQGAEGYTF
>.|TRBV10-3|few|TRBJ1-4
TGTGCCATCAGCCCCTTTGAGGATGAAAAACTGTTTTTT
CAISPFEDEKLFF
>TRBD2|TRBV5-1|few|TRBJ2-1
TGCGCCAGCACAGGACTAGCCAGCTCCTACAATGAGCAGTTCTTC
CASTGLASSYNEQFF
>.|TRBV30|.|TRBJ2-1
TGTGCCTGCGGGCAGGGGCGGGATGAGCAGTTCTTC
CACGQGRDEQFF
>.|TRBV9|.|TRBJ2-7
TGTGCCAGCAGCGGGACAGACTACGAGCAGTACTTC
CASSGTDYEQYF
>TRBD1|TRBV10-3|.|TRBJ1-5
TGTGCCTCAACTCAGGGGGACGGTCAGCCCCAGCATTTT
CASTQGDGQPQHF
>.|TRBV6-5|once|TRBJ2-2
TGTGCCAGCAGTTCAACGTCAGGGAACACCGGGGAGCTGTTTTTT
CASSSTSGNTGELFF
>TRBD2|TRBV7-3|.|TRBJ2-1
TGTGCCAGCAGCCTCACCAGCGGGGGGCCCAGGGAGCAGTTCTTC
CASSLTSGGPREQFF
>.|TRBV5-6|once|TRBJ1-6
TGTGCCAGCAGCTCCTTTTTAGGGCAGGGCTTCGATTCACCCCTCCACTTT
CASSSFLGQGFDSPLHF
>.|TRBV18|.|TRBJ2-1
TGTGCCAGCTCACCATCTGCCCAGGGCCAGCTCTATGAGCAGTTCTTC
CASSPSAQGQLYEQFF
>.|TRBV27|once|TRBJ2-2
TGTGCCAGCGGGCGACCGGGACTCAACACCGGGGAGCTGTTTTTT
CASGRPGLNTGELFF
>.|TRBV10-3|.|TRBJ1-2
TGTGCCATCAGCTCATTTACGTCGGGGGACGGTGGCTACACCTTC
CAISSFTSGDGGYTF
>TRBD2|TRBV11-2|.|TRBJ2-7
TGTGCCAGCAGCGGAACCCTCGCGGGGGGAATCAACGAGCAGTACTTC
CASSGTLAGGINEQYF
>TRBD1|TRBV6-6|.|TRBJ1-5
TGTGCCAGCAGATGGGCTGACAGGGGGAATCAGCCCCAGCATTTT
CASRWADRGNQPQHF
>.|TRBV5-1|once|TRBJ2-6
TGCGCCAGCAGCTCCTCGTTCTCTGGGGCCAACGTCCTGACTTTC
CASSSSFSGANVLTF